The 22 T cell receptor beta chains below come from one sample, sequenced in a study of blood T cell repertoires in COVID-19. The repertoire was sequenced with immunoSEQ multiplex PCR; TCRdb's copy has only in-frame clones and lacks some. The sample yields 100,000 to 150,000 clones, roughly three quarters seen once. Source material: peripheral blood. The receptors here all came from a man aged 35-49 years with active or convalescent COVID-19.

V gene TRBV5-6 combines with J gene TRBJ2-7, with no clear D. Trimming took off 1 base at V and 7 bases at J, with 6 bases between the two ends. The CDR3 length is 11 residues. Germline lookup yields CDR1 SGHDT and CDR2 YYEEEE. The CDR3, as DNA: TGTGCCAGCAGCTTGTCGCGGGAGCAGTACTTC. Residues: CASSLSREQYF.

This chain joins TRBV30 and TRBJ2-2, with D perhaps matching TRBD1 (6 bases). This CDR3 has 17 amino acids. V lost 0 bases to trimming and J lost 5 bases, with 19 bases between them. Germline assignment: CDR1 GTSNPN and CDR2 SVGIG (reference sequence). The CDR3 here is CAWSVSFGTPLTGELFF. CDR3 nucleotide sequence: TGTGCCTGGAGTGTGTCTTTCGGGACACCTCTAACCGGGGAGCTGTTTTTT.

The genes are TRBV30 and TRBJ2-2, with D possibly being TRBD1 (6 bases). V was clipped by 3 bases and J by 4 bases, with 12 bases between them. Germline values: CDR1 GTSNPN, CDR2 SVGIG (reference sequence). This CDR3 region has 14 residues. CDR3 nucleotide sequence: TGTGCCTGGAGCGCCGGACAGTTCACCGGGGAGCTGTTTTTT. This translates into CAWSAGQFTGELFF.

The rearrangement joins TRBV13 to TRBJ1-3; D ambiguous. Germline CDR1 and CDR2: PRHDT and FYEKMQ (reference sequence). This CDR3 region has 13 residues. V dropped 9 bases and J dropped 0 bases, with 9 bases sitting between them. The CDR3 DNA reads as TGTGCCAGTACGGGTAACTCTGGAAACACCATATATTTT. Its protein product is CASTGNSGNTIYF.

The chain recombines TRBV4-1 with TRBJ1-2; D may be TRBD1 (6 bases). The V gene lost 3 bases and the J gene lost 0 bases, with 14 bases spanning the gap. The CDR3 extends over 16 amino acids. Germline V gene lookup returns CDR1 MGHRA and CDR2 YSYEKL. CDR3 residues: CASSQAGVSPNYGYTF. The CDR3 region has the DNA TGCGCCAGCAGCCAGGCAGGGGTTTCCCCTAACTATGGCTACACCTTC.

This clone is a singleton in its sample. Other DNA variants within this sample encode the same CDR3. CDR3 residues: CASSLRGSEQYF. The CDR3 DNA follows: TGCGCCAGCAGCTTGCGGGGGAGCGAGCAGTACTTC. This rearrangement joins TRBV5-1 to TRBJ2-7, with a possible D match to TRBD2 (6 bases). Looked up from germline, CDR1 is SGHRS and CDR2 is YFSETQ. The CDR3 is made up of 12 amino acids. The ends were cut back, 1 base at V and 6 bases at J, with 8 bases in the middle.

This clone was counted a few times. The CDR3 loop reads CAIRVGVGTGGNTIYF. For the CDR3, the DNA is TGTGCCATCAGGGTAGGAGTTGGGACAGGTGGAAACACCATATATTTT. The chain links TRBV10-3 to TRBJ1-3, with 8 bases identical to TRBD1. The J segment lost 3 bases and the V segment lost 6 bases, leaving 10 bases of the junction unmatched. CDR1 and CDR2 (germline): ENHRY, SYGVKD. The CDR3 spans 16 residues.

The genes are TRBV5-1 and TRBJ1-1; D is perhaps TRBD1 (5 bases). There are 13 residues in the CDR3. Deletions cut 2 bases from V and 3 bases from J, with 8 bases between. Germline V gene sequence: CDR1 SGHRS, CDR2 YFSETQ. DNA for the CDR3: TGCGCCAGCAGCTTTTTCAGGGACACTGAAGCTTTCTTT. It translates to CASSFFRDTEAFF. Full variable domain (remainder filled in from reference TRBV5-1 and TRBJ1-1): KAGVTQTPRYLIKTRGQQVTLSCSPISGHRSVSWYQQTPGQGLQFLFEYFSETQRNKGNFPGRFSGRQFSNSRSEMNVSTLELGDSALYLCASSFFRDTEAFFGQGTRLTVV.

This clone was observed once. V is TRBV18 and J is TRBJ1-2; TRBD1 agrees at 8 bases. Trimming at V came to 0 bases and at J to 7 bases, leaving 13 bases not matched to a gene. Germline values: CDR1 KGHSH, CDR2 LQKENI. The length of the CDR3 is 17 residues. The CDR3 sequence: CASSPPGSDRGLGGYTF. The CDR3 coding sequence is TGTGCCAGCTCACCACCCGGCAGCGACAGGGGTTTGGGTGGCTACACCTTC.

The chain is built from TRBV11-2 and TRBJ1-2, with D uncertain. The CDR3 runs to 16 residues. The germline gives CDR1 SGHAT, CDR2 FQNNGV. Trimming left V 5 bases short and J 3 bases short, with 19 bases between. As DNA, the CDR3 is TGTGCCAGCAGCCCCCGGGGAGGGCAGGACTACTATGGCTACACCTTC. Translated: CASSPRGGQDYYGYTF.

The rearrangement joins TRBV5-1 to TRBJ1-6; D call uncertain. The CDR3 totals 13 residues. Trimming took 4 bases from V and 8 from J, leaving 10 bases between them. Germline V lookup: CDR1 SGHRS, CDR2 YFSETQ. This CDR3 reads CASSAFGDSPLHF. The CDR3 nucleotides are TGCGCCAGCAGCGCCTTCGGGGATTCACCCCTCCACTTT.

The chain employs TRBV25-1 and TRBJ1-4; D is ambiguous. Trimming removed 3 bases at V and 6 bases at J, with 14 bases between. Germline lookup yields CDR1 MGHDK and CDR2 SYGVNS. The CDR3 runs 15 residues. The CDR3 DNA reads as TGTGCCAGCAGTGATATGGATAGGAGGGATGAAAAACTGTTTTTT. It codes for CASSDMDRRDEKLFF.

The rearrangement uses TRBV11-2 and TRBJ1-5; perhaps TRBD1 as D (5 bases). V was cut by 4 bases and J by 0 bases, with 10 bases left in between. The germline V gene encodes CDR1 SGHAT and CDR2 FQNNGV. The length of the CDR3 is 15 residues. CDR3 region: CASSSTAYSNQPQHF. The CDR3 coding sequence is TGTGCCAGCAGCTCGACAGCGTATAGCAATCAGCCCCAGCATTTT.

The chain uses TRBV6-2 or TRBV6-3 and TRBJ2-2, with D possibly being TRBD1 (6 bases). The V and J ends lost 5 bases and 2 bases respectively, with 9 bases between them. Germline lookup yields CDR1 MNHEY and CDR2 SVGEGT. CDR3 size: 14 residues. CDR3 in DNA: TGTGCCAGCAGTCAACAGGGAAACACCGGGGAGCTGTTTTTT. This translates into CASSQQGNTGELFF.

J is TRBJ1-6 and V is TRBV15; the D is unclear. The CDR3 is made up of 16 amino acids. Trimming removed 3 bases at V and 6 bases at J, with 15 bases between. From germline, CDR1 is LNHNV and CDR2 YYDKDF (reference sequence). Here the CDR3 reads CATSSRHPGGNSPLHF. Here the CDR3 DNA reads TGTGCCACCAGCAGTCGCCATCCCGGTGGTAATTCACCCCTCCACTTT.

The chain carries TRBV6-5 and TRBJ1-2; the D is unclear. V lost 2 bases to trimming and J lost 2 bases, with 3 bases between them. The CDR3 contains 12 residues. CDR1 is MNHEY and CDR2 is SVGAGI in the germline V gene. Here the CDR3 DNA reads TGTGCCAGCAGTTACGGCAACTATGGCTACACCTTC. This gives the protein CASSYGNYGYTF.

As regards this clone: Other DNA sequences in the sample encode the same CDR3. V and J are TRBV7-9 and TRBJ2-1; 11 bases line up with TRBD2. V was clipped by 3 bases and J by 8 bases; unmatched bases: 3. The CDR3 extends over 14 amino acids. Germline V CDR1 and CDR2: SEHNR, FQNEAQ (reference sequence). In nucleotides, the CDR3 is TGTGCCAGCAGCTTTAGCGGGAGGGGAGATGAGCAGTTCTTC. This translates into CASSFSGRGDEQFF. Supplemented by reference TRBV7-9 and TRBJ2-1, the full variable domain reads DTGVSQNPRHKITKRGQNVTFRCDPISEHNRLYWYRQTLGQGPEFLTYFQNEAQLEKSRLLSDRFSAERPKGSFSTLEIQRTEQGDSAMYLCASSFSGRGDEQFFGPGTRLTVL.

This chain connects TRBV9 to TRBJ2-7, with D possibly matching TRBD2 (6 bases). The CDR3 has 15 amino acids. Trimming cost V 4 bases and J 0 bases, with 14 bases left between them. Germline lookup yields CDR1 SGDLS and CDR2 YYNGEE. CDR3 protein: CASSLSAEGSYEQYF. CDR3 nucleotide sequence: TGTGCCAGCAGCCTAAGCGCGGAGGGCTCCTACGAGCAGTACTTC.

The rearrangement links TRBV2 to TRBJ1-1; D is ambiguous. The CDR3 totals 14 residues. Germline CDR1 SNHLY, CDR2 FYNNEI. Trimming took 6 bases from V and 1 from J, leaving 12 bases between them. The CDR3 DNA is TGTGCCAGCAGATTAAATGGAGGGAACACTGAAGCTTTCTTT. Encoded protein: CASRLNGGNTEAFF.

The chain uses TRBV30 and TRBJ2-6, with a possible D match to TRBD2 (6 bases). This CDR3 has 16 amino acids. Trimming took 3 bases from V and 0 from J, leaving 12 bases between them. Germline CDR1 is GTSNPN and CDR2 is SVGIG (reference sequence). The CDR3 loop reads CAWRRDGLSGANVLTF. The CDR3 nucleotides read TGTGCCTGGAGGCGGGACGGCCTCTCTGGGGCCAACGTCCTGACTTTC.

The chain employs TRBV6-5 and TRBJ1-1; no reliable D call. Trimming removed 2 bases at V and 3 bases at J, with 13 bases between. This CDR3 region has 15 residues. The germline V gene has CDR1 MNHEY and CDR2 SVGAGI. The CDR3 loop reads CASSYGFTSYTEAFF. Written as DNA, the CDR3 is TGTGCCAGCAGTTACGGTTTCACTTCTTACACTGAAGCTTTCTTT.

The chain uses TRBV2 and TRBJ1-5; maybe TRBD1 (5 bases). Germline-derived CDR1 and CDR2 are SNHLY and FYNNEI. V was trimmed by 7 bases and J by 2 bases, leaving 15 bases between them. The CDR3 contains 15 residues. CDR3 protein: CASKAEGLRNQPQHF. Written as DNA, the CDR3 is TGTGCCAGCAAGGCGGAGGGGCTCCGCAATCAGCCCCAGCATTTT.